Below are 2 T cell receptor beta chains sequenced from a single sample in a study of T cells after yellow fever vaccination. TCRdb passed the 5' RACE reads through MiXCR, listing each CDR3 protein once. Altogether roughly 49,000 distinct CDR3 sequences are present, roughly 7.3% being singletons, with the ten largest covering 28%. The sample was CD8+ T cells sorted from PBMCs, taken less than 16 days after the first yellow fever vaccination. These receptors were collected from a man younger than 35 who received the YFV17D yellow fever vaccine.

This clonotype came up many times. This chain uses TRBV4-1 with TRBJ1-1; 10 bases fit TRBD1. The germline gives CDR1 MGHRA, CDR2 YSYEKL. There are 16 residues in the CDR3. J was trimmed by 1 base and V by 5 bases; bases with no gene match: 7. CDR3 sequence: CASSVWDRGPNTEAFF. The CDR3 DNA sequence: TGCGCCAGCAGCGTCTGGGACAGGGGACCGAACACTGAAGCTTTCTTT.

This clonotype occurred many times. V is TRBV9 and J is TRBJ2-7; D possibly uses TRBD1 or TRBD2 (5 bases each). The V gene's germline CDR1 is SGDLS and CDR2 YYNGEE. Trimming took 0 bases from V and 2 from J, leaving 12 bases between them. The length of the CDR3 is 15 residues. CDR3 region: CASSVAGRYTYEQYF. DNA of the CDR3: TGTGCCAGCAGCGTAGCAGGGAGATATACCTACGAGCAGTACTTC.